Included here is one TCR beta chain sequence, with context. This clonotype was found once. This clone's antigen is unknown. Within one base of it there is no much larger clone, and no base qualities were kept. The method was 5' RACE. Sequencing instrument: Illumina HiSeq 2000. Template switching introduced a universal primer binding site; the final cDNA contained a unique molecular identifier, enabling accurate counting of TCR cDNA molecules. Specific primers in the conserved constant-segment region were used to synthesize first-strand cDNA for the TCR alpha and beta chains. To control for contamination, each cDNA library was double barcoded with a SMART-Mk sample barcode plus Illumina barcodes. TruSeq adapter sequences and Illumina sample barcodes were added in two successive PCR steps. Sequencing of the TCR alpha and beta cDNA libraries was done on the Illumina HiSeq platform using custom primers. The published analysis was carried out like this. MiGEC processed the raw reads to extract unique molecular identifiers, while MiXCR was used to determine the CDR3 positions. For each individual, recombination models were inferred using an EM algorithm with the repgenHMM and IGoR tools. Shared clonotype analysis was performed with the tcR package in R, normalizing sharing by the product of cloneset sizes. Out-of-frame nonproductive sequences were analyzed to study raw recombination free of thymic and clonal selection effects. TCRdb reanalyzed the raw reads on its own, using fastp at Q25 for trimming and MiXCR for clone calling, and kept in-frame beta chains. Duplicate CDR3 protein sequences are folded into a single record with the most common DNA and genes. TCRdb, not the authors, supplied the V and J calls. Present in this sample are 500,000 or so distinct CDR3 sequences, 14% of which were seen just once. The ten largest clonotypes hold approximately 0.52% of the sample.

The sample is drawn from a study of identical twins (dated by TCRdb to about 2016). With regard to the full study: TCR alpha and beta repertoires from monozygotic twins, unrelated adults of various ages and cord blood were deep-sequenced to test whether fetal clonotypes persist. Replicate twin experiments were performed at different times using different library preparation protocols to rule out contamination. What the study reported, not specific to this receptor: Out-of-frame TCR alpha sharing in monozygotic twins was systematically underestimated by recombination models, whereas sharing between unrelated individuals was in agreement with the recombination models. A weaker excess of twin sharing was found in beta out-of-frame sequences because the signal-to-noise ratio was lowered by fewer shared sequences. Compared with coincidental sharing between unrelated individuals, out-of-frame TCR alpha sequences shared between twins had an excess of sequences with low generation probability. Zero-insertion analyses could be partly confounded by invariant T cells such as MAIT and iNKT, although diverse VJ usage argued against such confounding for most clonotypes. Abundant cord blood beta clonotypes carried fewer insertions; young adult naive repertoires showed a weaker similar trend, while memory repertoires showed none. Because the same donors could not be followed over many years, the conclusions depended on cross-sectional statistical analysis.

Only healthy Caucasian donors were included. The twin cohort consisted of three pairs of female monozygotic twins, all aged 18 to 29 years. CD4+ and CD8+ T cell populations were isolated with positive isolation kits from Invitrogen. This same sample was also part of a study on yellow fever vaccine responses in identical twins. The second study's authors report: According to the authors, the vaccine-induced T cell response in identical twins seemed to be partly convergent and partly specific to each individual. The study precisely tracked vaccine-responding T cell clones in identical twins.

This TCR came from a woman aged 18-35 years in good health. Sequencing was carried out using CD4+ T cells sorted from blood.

The CDR3 protein is CASSLARTVTTDTQYF. The DNA reads as follows: TGTGCCAGCAGCTTAGCACGGACAGTAACCACAGATACGCAGTATTTT. The chain is assembled from TRBV7-2 and TRBJ2-3; the D gene is perhaps TRBD1, from 6 matching bases. Reading the germline V gene gives CDR1 SGHTA and CDR2 FQGNSA. V sheds 0 bases and J sheds 2 bases, leaving 12 bases between their ends. The CDR3 runs 16 amino acids, cysteine and phenylalanine included. Of the read, only the CDR3 DNA is kept; its 48 bases are in frame from base 1.